Below are 15 T cell receptor beta chains sequenced from a single sample in a study of blood T cell repertoires in COVID-19. Using immunoSEQ multiplex PCR, the repertoire was profiled, and TCRdb retains in-frame clones only, with some absent. The sample has about 530,000 clones, about 88% seen once; the top ten hold around 8%. Source material: peripheral blood. These TCRs come from a woman between 50 and 59 years old with COVID-19, enrolled during active disease.

The rearrangement links TRBV4-1 to TRBJ1-5, with 7 positions matching TRBD1. With 2 bases clipped from V and 7 bases from J, the junction kept 5 bases outside the gene matches. Per the germline V gene, CDR1 is MGHRA and CDR2 is YSYEKL. CDR3 length equals 14 residues. CDR3 protein: CASSQLGTAQPQHF. Here the CDR3 DNA reads TGCGCCAGCAGCCAACTCGGGACAGCCCAGCCCCAGCATTTT.

The chain is built from TRBV19 and TRBJ1-1; 11 bases are a match to TRBD1. The V and J ends lost 1 base and 10 bases, in that order; junction bases with no gene match: 17. Per the germline V gene, CDR1 is LNHDA and CDR2 is SQIVND (reference sequence). The CDR3 spans 18 residues. The CDR3 region has the DNA TGTGCCAGTAGTATAGTCCTCGGGACAGGGGGGTCTGGGACGGGAGCTTTCTTT. As protein: CASSIVLGTGGSGTGAFF.

The chain joins TRBV27 to TRBJ1-6; D is possibly TRBD1 (5 bases). V was cut by 2 bases and J by 0 bases, with 20 bases left in between. CDR1 and CDR2 from the germline V gene are MNHEY and SMNVEV (reference sequence). The CDR3 consists of 20 residues. The CDR3 loop reads CASSLQRRGGLSSYNSPLHF. DNA for the CDR3: TGTGCCAGCAGTTTACAACGGCGGGGGGGATTGAGCTCCTATAATTCACCCCTCCACTTT.

The J gene is TRBJ2-7, the V gene TRBV9; D not resolved. The germline V gene encodes CDR1 SGDLS and CDR2 YYNGEE. The V end lost 0 bases, the J end lost 5 bases, and 12 bases lay between the germline ends. The CDR3 covers 14 residues. This CDR3 reads CASSVDLVRDEQYF. The DNA for the CDR3 is TGTGCCAGCAGCGTAGACTTGGTACGCGACGAGCAGTACTTC.

This chain connects TRBV27 to TRBJ2-7; the match to TRBD2 covers 11 bases. V lost 3 bases, J lost 3 bases, and 7 bases stayed unmatched. Germline V gene data show CDR1 as MNHEY and CDR2 as SMNVEV (reference sequence). This CDR3 comprises 16 residues. For the CDR3, the DNA is TGTGCCAGCAGTTTTAGCGGGGGGGCCTTCGGCTACGAGCAGTACTTC. Translating gives CASSFSGGAFGYEQYF.

This chain connects TRBV19 to TRBJ1-6; TRBD1 agrees at 10 bases. The CDR3 totals 18 residues. Trimming at V came to 1 base and at J to 6 bases, leaving 9 bases not matched to a gene. Per germline, CDR1 LNHDA and CDR2 SQIVND (reference sequence). The CDR3, as DNA: TGTGCCAGTAGTATAGCCCCCGACAGGGGGCTATTTAATTCACCCCTCCACTTT. Translated, it gives CASSIAPDRGLFNSPLHF.

The V gene is TRBV6-5, the J gene TRBJ2-2; 9 bases align to TRBD2. The CDR3 has 15 amino acids. V gave up 6 bases and J gave up 4 bases; unmatched junction bases: 6. CDR1 and CDR2 (germline): MNHEY, SVGAGI. Written as DNA, the CDR3 is TGTGCCAGCAGCTTAAGCGGGGGGCCCACCGGGGAGCTGTTTTTT. Protein sequence: CASSLSGGPTGELFF.

CDR3 in amino acids: CASSLMGQVTGELFF. CDR3 DNA sequence: TGTGCCAGCAGCCTGATGGGACAGGTCACCGGGGAGCTGTTTTTT. J is TRBJ2-2 and V is TRBV9, with 8 bases matching TRBD1. The CDR3 has 15 amino acids. With V trimmed by 4 bases and J by 4 bases, 6 bases remained unmatched. Germline CDR1 is SGDLS and CDR2 is YYNGEE.

The gene calls are TRBV5-1 and TRBJ2-3; 8 bases map to TRBD1. Germline-derived CDR1 and CDR2 are SGHRS and YFSETQ. CDR3 length equals 16 residues. Germline trimming cut 3 bases from V and 6 bases from J; bases unmatched to any gene: 12. The CDR3 DNA reads TGCGCCAGCAGCTACGATGGGACAGGCAGCGTGGATACGCAGTATTTT. This encodes CASSYDGTGSVDTQYF.

The rearrangement joins TRBV19 to TRBJ1-1; D might be TRBD1 (5 bases). Per germline, CDR1 LNHDA and CDR2 SQIVND (reference sequence). The V gene lost 6 bases and the J gene lost 2 bases, with 13 bases spanning the gap. This CDR3 is built from 14 residues. The chain's CDR3 is CASRVWGDNTEAFF. As DNA, the CDR3 is TGTGCCAGTAGGGTATGGGGGGATAACACTGAAGCTTTCTTT. Combining the CDR3 with reference TRBV19 and TRBJ1-1 gives the whole variable domain DGGITQSPKYLFRKEGQNVTLSCEQNLNHDAMYWYRQDPGQGLRLIYYSQIVNDFQKGDIAEGYSVSREKKESFPLTVTSAQKNPTAFYLCASRVWGDNTEAFFGQGTRLTVV.

This chain's CDR3 is CASSLSPVGGELFF. The CDR3 DNA sequence: TGCGCCAGCAGCTTAAGTCCCGTCGGCGGGGAGCTGTTTTTT. The chain couples TRBV5-1 to TRBJ2-2; the D is unclear. Germline lookup yields CDR1 SGHRS and CDR2 YFSETQ. Deletions cut 2 bases from V and 7 bases from J, with 12 bases between. The CDR3 is 14 residues long. Full variable domain (rest looked up from reference TRBV5-1 and TRBJ2-2): KAGVTQTPRYLIKTRGQQVTLSCSPISGHRSVSWYQQTPGQGLQFLFEYFSETQRNKGNFPGRFSGRQFSNSRSEMNVSTLELGDSALYLCASSLSPVGGELFFGEGSRLTVL.

The gene calls are TRBV6-6 and TRBJ2-7; TRBD1 matches 8 bases. This CDR3 is built from 14 residues. Per germline, CDR1 MNHNY and CDR2 SVGAGI (reference sequence). Unmatched junction bases numbered 7, after V lost 0 bases and J lost 9 bases. The CDR3 region has the DNA TGTGCCAGCAGTTACTCGAGAGGGACAGGATCGCAGTACTTC. Its translation: CASSYSRGTGSQYF.

The V call is TRBV27, the J call TRBJ1-2; no definite D call. CDR3 length equals 12 residues. Deletions cut 7 bases from V and 4 bases from J, with 10 bases between. Germline-derived CDR1 and CDR2 are MNHEY and SMNVEV (reference sequence). The CDR3 here is CASTSPGYGYTF. CDR3 nucleotide sequence: TGTGCCAGCACCTCACCCGGCTATGGCTACACCTTC.

V is TRBV29-1 and J is TRBJ2-3, with 7 bases that match TRBD2. V gave up 3 bases and J gave up 2 bases; unmatched junction bases: 8. The CDR3 runs 15 residues. Germline V gene lookup returns CDR1 SQVTM and CDR2 ANQGSEA. This CDR3 reads CSVEKRSGDTDTQYF. CDR3 coding DNA: TGCAGCGTTGAGAAGCGCAGCGGGGACACAGATACGCAGTATTTT.

Of note for this clone: Other DNA sequences in the same sample also yield this CDR3. The rearrangement uses TRBV5-4 and TRBJ2-3, with a tentative D call TRBD2 (7 bases). Trimming took 2 bases from V and 3 from J, leaving 10 bases between them. The length of the CDR3 is 14 residues. Germline V lookup: CDR1 SGHNT, CDR2 YYREEE (reference sequence). For the CDR3, the DNA is TGTGCCAGCAGCTTACAGGGAGGGACAGATACGCAGTATTTT. As protein: CASSLQGGTDTQYF.